The present T cell receptor beta chain was sequenced within a study of Ad26.COV2.S vaccination and SARS-CoV-2 variants. Regarding the study as a whole: The breadth of spike-specific CD8+ and CD4+ T cell responses after vaccination was reportedly substantial.

Specified treatment: around 19 received Ad26.COV2.S at low or high dose, single or two shots; 5 received placebo; per-sample allocation not given. Samples analyzed were those drawn on day 63 after the first vaccine or placebo injection. Participants' vaccine, an Ad26 vector, delivered Wuhan-strain SARS-CoV-2 spike. The CDR3 has 14 residues. Germline V gives CDR1 GTSNPN, CDR2 SVGIG (reference sequence). V gave up 3 bases and J gave up 2 bases; unmatched junction bases: 3. A remark on this clone: Its antigen is unknown.

TCRdb's copy holds only in-frame clones and misses some; the assay was immunoSEQ multiplex PCR. The table records approximately 350,000 clones, around 87% of them present only once. The clonotype originates from a person between 18 and 59 years old who received the Ad26.COV2.S COVID-19 vaccine or a placebo. The genes are TRBV30 and TRBJ1-5, with 8 bases fitting TRBD1. The sample consisted of peripheral blood, taken in a trial of Ad26.COV2.S vaccine versus placebo. CDR3 nucleotides: TGTGCCTGGAGCCCGACAGGGGGCAATCAGCCCCAGCATTTT. This encodes CAWSPTGGNQPQHF.